The 7 T cell receptor beta chains in this list originate from one sample, sequenced in a study of control samples from healthy donors and cancer patients. Repertoires were generated with immunoSEQ multiplex PCR, while TCRdb's copy carries only in-frame clones and drops some. The table lists tens of thousands of clones, 80% to 85% of them singletons, with approximately 22% in the top ten. What was sequenced was PBMCs. Receptors originate from a man aged 55 to 70 with colorectal cancer.

This rearrangement joins TRBV29-1 to TRBJ1-2, with D unclear. Germline V gene sequence: CDR1 SQVTM, CDR2 ANQGSEA. V lost 5 bases and J 3 bases, leaving 10 bases between the germline ends. The CDR3 has 12 amino acids. In nucleotides, the CDR3 is TGCAGCGTTTCGAAGGGTGACTATGGCTACACCTTC. Residues: CSVSKGDYGYTF.

The chain recombines TRBV7-2 with TRBJ2-2; 8 bases are shared with TRBD2. Trimming removed 3 bases from V and 4 bases from J; junction bases left unmatched: 7. Germline values: CDR1 SGHTA, CDR2 FQGNSA. CDR3 length: 16 residues. CDR3 residues: CASSFWASGGTGELFF. The CDR3 DNA reads as TGTGCCAGCAGCTTTTGGGCAAGCGGGGGCACCGGGGAGCTGTTTTTT.

This chain links TRBV4-2 with TRBJ2-1, with D tentatively TRBD2 (5 bases). V lost 1 base and J lost 9, with 10 bases in between. The germline V gene encodes CDR1 LGHNA and CDR2 YNFKEQ. This CDR3 is 13 amino acids long. DNA for the CDR3: TGTGCCAGCAGCCAAGGCCCGGGATCTGAGCAGTTCTTC. The encoded protein is CASSQGPGSEQFF.

The V gene is TRBV6-5, the J gene TRBJ2-3; possibly TRBD2 for D (5 bases). This CDR3 is built from 15 residues. Germline CDR1 MNHEY, CDR2 SVGAGI. With 6 bases removed from V and 3 bases from J, the gap between germline ends came to 16 bases. As DNA, the CDR3 is TGTGCCAGCAGGACTCTATGGGGAGTTACAGATACGCAGTATTTT. Translated, it gives CASRTLWGVTDTQYF.

This clone was seen a single time. V is TRBV30 and J is TRBJ2-3; the D gene is possibly TRBD1 (5 bases). The germline CDR1 and CDR2 sequences are GTSNPN and SVGIG (reference sequence). The CDR3 runs to 13 residues. The V end lost 0 bases, the J end lost 4 bases, and 8 bases lay between the germline ends. As DNA, the CDR3 is TGTGCCTGGAGTGTCAGGGTCCCAGATACGCAGTATTTT. Protein: CAWSVRVPDTQYF.

This clone occurred once. The chain links TRBV2 to TRBJ1-5; unclear D gene. Germline assignment: CDR1 SNHLY and CDR2 FYNNEI. This CDR3 is built from 13 residues. V was pared by 6 bases and J by 2 bases, with 8 bases between. CDR3 nucleotide sequence: TGTGCCAGCAGGTTGGATCGCAATCAGCCCCAGCATTTT. It is translated as CASRLDRNQPQHF.

CDR3 protein: CASSIRQPLMNTEAFF. CDR3 coding DNA: TGTGCCAGCAGTATCCGACAGCCCCTCATGAACACTGAAGCTTTCTTT. This chain joins TRBV6-2 or TRBV6-3 and TRBJ1-1, with D perhaps TRBD1 (5 bases). The V end lost 5 bases, the J end lost 0 bases, and 16 bases lay between the germline ends. Germline-derived CDR1 and CDR2 are MNHEY and SVGEGT. This CDR3 has 16 amino acids.